These T cell receptor beta chains were read from a single sample in a study of T-cell reconstitution after alpha-beta-depleted transplantation in children. TCRdb passed the PCR reads through MiXCR, listing each CDR3 protein once. The sample shows some 640,000 distinct CDR3 sequences, 15% to 20% of them seen only once. The sequenced sample was PBMCs from the stem cell graft donor, obtained from the stem cell graft. These receptors all stem from a human donor who donated a stem cell graft to a child with acute myeloid leukemia. CDR3s include the opening cysteine and the closing phenylalanine or tryptophan. Fields, in order: V gene, J gene, D gene, clone size, CDR3 protein, CDR3 DNA. A D gene is named only where the DNA matches it firmly. Clone size is not always given. Where it is, it says once, few, many or a class for expanded clones.

TRBV7-9	TRBJ2-1	TRBD2	-	CASSSNSGGNYNEQFF	TGTGCCAGCAGCTCCAATAGCGGGGGGAACTACAATGAGCAGTTCTTC
TRBV4-3	TRBJ2-1	TRBD1	many	CASSQEDRDYNEQFF	TGCGCCAGCAGCCAAGAGGACAGGGACTACAATGAGCAGTTCTTC
TRBV10-3	TRBJ2-1	TRBD2	many	CAISETSGYNEQFF	TGTGCCATCAGTGAAACTAGCGGTTACAATGAGCAGTTCTTC
TRBV7-2	TRBJ2-1	-	many	CASSLALGAVYNEQFF	TGTGCCAGCAGCTTAGCTTTGGGGGCAGTATACAATGAGCAGTTCTTC
TRBV20-1	TRBJ2-1	TRBD2	many	CSARNSGGRLSYNEQFF	TGCAGTGCCCGGAATAGCGGGGGGCGCCTCTCCTACAATGAGCAGTTCTTC
TRBV12-3/TRBV12-4	TRBJ1-3	-	-	CASDGAGASGNTIYF	TGTGCCAGCGATGGGGCGGGGGCCTCTGGAAACACCATATATTTT
TRBV6-2/TRBV6-3	TRBJ1-5	TRBD1	few	CASKGASNQPQHF	TGTGCCAGCAAGGGGGCAAGCAATCAGCCCCAGCATTTT
TRBV24-1	TRBJ2-1	-	many	CATSDRYNEQFF	TGTGCCACCAGTGACAGATACAATGAGCAGTTCTTC
TRBV24-1	TRBJ2-7	TRBD1	few	CATSDPPGTGIHEQYF	TGTGCCACCAGTGATCCCCCCGGGACAGGGATCCACGAGCAGTACTTC
TRBV24-1	TRBJ1-4	TRBD1	few	CATSEAGTGGNEKLFF	TGTGCCACCAGTGAAGCCGGGACAGGGGGGAATGAAAAACTGTTTTTT
TRBV20-1	TRBJ2-3	-	many	CSAPVTGPDTQYF	TGCAGTGCTCCGGTTACAGGGCCAGATACGCAGTATTTT
TRBV7-7	TRBJ2-1	-	-	CASSLGANPHNEQFF	TGTGCCAGCAGCTTAGGTGCCAACCCCCACAATGAGCAGTTCTTC
TRBV4-3	TRBJ1-1	TRBD1	few	CASSRSRDSEAFF	TGCGCCAGCAGCCGCAGCCGGGACAGTGAAGCTTTCTTT
TRBV20-1	TRBJ2-3	-	few	CSARWFGRTDTQYF	TGCAGTGCCCGTTGGTTCGGACGCACAGATACGCAGTATTTT
TRBV12-3/TRBV12-4	TRBJ2-1	-	few	CASWGGNEQFF	TGTGCCAGCTGGGGGGGCAACGAGCAGTTCTTC
TRBV7-2	TRBJ1-1	TRBD1	-	CASSYRDRVMNTEAFF	TGTGCCAGCAGCTACCGGGACAGGGTAATGAACACTGAAGCTTTCTTT
TRBV20-1	TRBJ2-3	-	few	CSARPLVPDTQYF	TGCAGTGCTAGACCGCTCGTCCCAGATACGCAGTATTTT
TRBV7-2	TRBJ1-3	-	-	CASSLSAGGGNTIYF	TGTGCCAGCAGCTTGTCGGCTGGAGGCGGAAACACCATATATTTT
TRBV12-3/TRBV12-4	TRBJ1-5	TRBD1	many	CASSRQGHQPQHF	TGTGCCAGCAGTCGACAGGGGCATCAGCCCCAGCATTTT
TRBV29-1	TRBJ2-5	TRBD1	many	CSVEDPNLSFPGQRYQETQYF	TGCAGCGTTGAAGATCCCAACCTCTCTTTTCCGGGACAGCGGTACCAAGAGACCCAGTACTTC
TRBV5-1	TRBJ2-1	-	few	CASSGPGLSYNEQFF	TGCGCCAGCAGTGGACCGGGACTGTCTTACAATGAGCAGTTCTTC
TRBV11-2	TRBJ2-5	-	-	CASSFSSGTAGETQYF	TGTGCCAGCAGCTTTAGCTCCGGGACAGCGGGGGAGACCCAGTACTTC
TRBV29-1	TRBJ1-5	-	many	CSGYLMYSNQPQHF	TGCAGCGGTTACCTCATGTATAGCAATCAGCCCCAGCATTTT
TRBV12-3/TRBV12-4	TRBJ1-2	TRBD1	many	CASSSLRTGGQGYTF	TGTGCCAGCAGCTCCTTGAGGACAGGGGGCCAAGGCTACACCTTC
TRBV24-1	TRBJ1-1	TRBD1	-	CATSENDREGTEAFF	TGTGCCACCAGTGAAAATGACAGGGAAGGCACTGAAGCTTTCTTT
TRBV10-3	TRBJ1-1	TRBD1	few	CAISEGTGTSEAFF	TGTGCCATCAGTGAGGGGACAGGGACATCTGAAGCTTTCTTT
TRBV12-3/TRBV12-4	TRBJ2-5	-	-	CASSYGGGPAETQYF	TGTGCCAGCAGTTATGGTGGGGGCCCGGCTGAGACCCAGTACTTC
TRBV7-6	TRBJ1-1	-	few	CASSLESGERNTEAFF	TGTGCCAGCAGCTTAGAGTCAGGAGAAAGAAACACTGAAGCTTTCTTT
TRBV20-1	TRBJ1-6	-	many	CSARGTGRIAESPLHF	TGCAGTGCTAGGGGTACTGGGAGGATTGCCGAGTCACCCCTCCACTTT
TRBV10-3	TRBJ2-7	TRBD1	once	CAISETGGLAREQYF	TGTGCCATCAGCGAGACAGGGGGCCTGGCTCGGGAGCAGTACTTC
TRBV18	TRBJ2-7	TRBD1	-	CASSPYPTGSAGLDSYEQYF	TGTGCCAGCTCACCCTACCCGACAGGGTCCGCCGGGTTGGACTCCTACGAGCAGTACTTC
TRBV7-2	TRBJ1-2	TRBD1	few	CASSLEPGGNYGYTF	TGTGCCAGCAGCTTAGAGCCAGGGGGCAACTATGGCTACACCTTC
TRBV7-2	TRBJ2-2	-	few	CASSSRSGRLTGELFF	TGTGCCAGCAGCTCCCGCTCGGGCAGACTTACCGGGGAGCTGTTTTTT
TRBV20-1	TRBJ2-1	-	many	CSARDRTLEQFF	TGCAGTGCTAGAGATAGGACGCTTGAGCAGTTCTTC
TRBV7-8	TRBJ1-1	-	-	CVTHQGHTEAFF	TGTGTCACTCACCAGGGACACACTGAAGCTTTCTTT
TRBV12-3/TRBV12-4	TRBJ2-5	-	-	CASSRGVQTQYF	TGTGCCAGCAGTCGAGGTGTGCAGACCCAGTACTTC
TRBV3-1	TRBJ1-5	TRBD1	-	CAISLGGDRVGGNQPQHF	TGTGCCATCAGTTTAGGAGGGGACAGGGTCGGCGGCAATCAGCCCCAGCATTTT
TRBV20-1	TRBJ1-5	-	many	CSARDREGQPQHF	TGCAGTGCTAGAGATCGGGAGGGACAGCCCCAGCATTTT
TRBV5-5	TRBJ2-7	-	-	CASSQTINSYEQYF	TGTGCCAGCAGCCAGACTATTAACTCCTACGAGCAGTACTTC
TRBV24-1	TRBJ1-2	-	few	CATSLGVNYGYTF	TGTGCCACCAGCCTGGGGGTAAACTATGGCTACACCTTC
TRBV9	TRBJ2-2	TRBD1	few	CASSAPGTGAISNTGELFF	TGTGCCAGCAGCGCCCCCGGGACAGGGGCCATCTCGAACACCGGGGAGCTGTTTTTT
TRBV7-2	TRBJ1-5	-	many	CASSSQGRQPQHF	TGTGCCAGCAGCTCACAGGGAAGGCAGCCCCAGCATTTT
TRBV12-3/TRBV12-4	TRBJ2-5	-	few	CASSASGTPQETQYF	TGTGCCAGCAGTGCCTCCGGGACTCCCCAAGAGACCCAGTACTTC